Below are 14 T cell receptor beta chains sequenced from a single sample in a study of T cells in Graves' hyperthyroidism and ophthalmopathy. Amplification yielded TCR beta CDR3 regions, with RNA transcripts as the source. Researchers ran a first-round RT-PCR on the TCR CDR3 using the HTBI primer set. In TCRdb, the multiplex PCR reads were re-called with MiXCR into one record per CDR3 protein. The sample yields about half a million distinct CDR3 sequences, around a fifth seen once. The sample was blood. The receptors were gathered from a woman in her sixties or seventies with Graves' ophthalmopathy.

V gene TRBV20-1 combines with J gene TRBJ2-5; no clear D. The CDR3 extends over 13 amino acids. Germline V CDR1 and CDR2: DFQATT, SNEGSKA (reference sequence). Trimming stripped 6 bases from V and 2 bases from J, with 13 bases between. The CDR3: CSASPRIQETQYF. The CDR3 region has the DNA TGCAGTGCCTCCCCCAGAATTCAAGAGACCCAGTACTTC.

This clonotype showed up just once. The chain recombines TRBV12-3 or TRBV12-4 with TRBJ1-2, with 7 bases fitting TRBD1. The CDR3 runs 14 residues. V dropped 4 bases and J dropped 6; count of bases not matched to a gene: 8. The CDR3 region has the DNA TGTGCCAGCAGTTCATCGACAGGGATCCATGGCTACACCTTC. It specifies CASSSSTGIHGYTF.

This chain links TRBV6-1 with TRBJ1-5, with 10 bases identical to TRBD1. This CDR3 is built from 16 residues. With 5 bases clipped from V and 2 bases from J, the junction kept 6 bases outside the gene matches. From germline, CDR1 is MNHNS and CDR2 SASEGT. CDR3 residues: CASSTAGTGGNQPQHF. DNA of the CDR3: TGTGCCAGCAGTACGGCCGGGACAGGGGGCAATCAGCCCCAGCATTTT.

This clonotype has a count of ten or more. V is TRBV27 and J is TRBJ2-1; no reliable D call. Germline V gene sequence: CDR1 MNHEY, CDR2 SMNVEV (reference sequence). The CDR3 is 15 amino acids. Trimming pared 0 bases from V and 0 bases from J, leaving 6 bases between. The CDR3 sequence: CASSLSISSYNEQFF. CDR3 sequence (DNA): TGTGCCAGCAGTTTATCGATTAGCTCCTACAATGAGCAGTTCTTC.

V gene TRBV6-1 combines with J gene TRBJ1-4; D perhaps matches TRBD1 (5 bases). This CDR3 spans 15 amino acids. V was pared by 2 bases and J by 4 bases, with 11 bases between. From germline, CDR1 is MNHNS and CDR2 SASEGT. The CDR3: CASSERAGINEKLFF. For the CDR3, the DNA is TGTGCCAGCAGTGAAAGGGCAGGGATTAATGAAAAACTGTTTTTT.

The rearrangement uses TRBV6-5 and TRBJ2-1; TRBD2 might be the D (6 bases). The CDR3 sequence is 10 residues long. The germline gives CDR1 MNHEY, CDR2 SVGAGI. Between the trimmed V and J ends, which lost 11 bases and 12 bases, there was a span of 14 bases. CDR3 nucleotides: TGTGCCGGATTGGCGGGACCGCAGTTCTTC. This encodes CAGLAGPQFF.

This clonotype was detected a few times. The chain has TRBV7-2 and TRBJ2-7; 10 bases are shared with TRBD1. The V and J ends lost 5 bases and 3 bases, in that order; junction bases with no gene match: 7. The CDR3 sequence is 15 residues long. Germline assignment: CDR1 SGHTA and CDR2 FQGNSA. This chain's CDR3 is CASSLPGQGNYEQYF. The CDR3 bases are TGTGCCAGCAGCCTCCCGGGACAGGGGAACTACGAGCAGTACTTC.

This clonotype was observed a few times. The chain combines TRBV6-1 with TRBJ1-5, with 10 bases matching TRBD1. V trimming: 6 bases; J trimming: 5 bases; junction bases outside the gene matches: 10. Germline V gene lookup returns CDR1 MNHNS and CDR2 SASEGT. The length of the CDR3 is 16 residues. CDR3 DNA: TGTGCCAGCAGGGGGATGGACAGGGGGATATATCAGCCCCAGCATTTT. Translating gives CASRGMDRGIYQPQHF.

This clonotype came up a few times. The rearrangement joins TRBV18 to TRBJ1-6; D is ambiguous. Per the germline V gene, CDR1 is KGHSH and CDR2 is LQKENI. V lost 3 bases and J lost 9, with 9 bases in between. The CDR3 sequence is 13 residues long. The CDR3 coding sequence is TGTGCCAGCTCACCGGGCGAGGGTTCACCCCTCCACTTT. Protein: CASSPGEGSPLHF.

The chain links TRBV20-1 to TRBJ1-2, with TRBD1 matching 8 bases. Unmatched junction bases numbered 5, after V lost 6 bases and J lost 8 bases. CDR3 length equals 11 residues. The V gene's germline CDR1 is DFQATT and CDR2 SNEGSKA (reference sequence). The CDR3 reads CSAQGAQGYTF. The CDR3 DNA is TGCAGTGCCCAGGGGGCACAAGGCTACACCTTC.

This sequence joins TRBV6-1 and TRBJ2-3, with a weak D call TRBD1 (6 bases). CDR3 length equals 14 residues. V shed 4 bases and J shed 4 bases, with 12 bases lying between them. CDR1 is MNHNS and CDR2 is SASEGT in the germline V gene. CDR3 residues: CASSVKQGPDTQYF. CDR3 bases: TGTGCCAGCAGTGTTAAACAGGGTCCAGATACGCAGTATTTT.

The genes are TRBV7-8 and TRBJ1-1, with D hard to call. Trimming took off 0 bases at V and 0 bases at J, with 23 bases between the two ends. The CDR3 contains 20 residues. Germline V gene sequence: CDR1 SGHVS, CDR2 FQNEAQ. Here the CDR3 DNA reads TGTGCCAGCAGCTTAGCGGTGGGGTCCCGCCAATTGGGGATGAACACTGAAGCTTTCTTT. The encoded protein is CASSLAVGSRQLGMNTEAFF.

There are a few counts of this clonotype. The chain couples TRBV25-1 to TRBJ2-7; 7 bases are a match to TRBD2. The V gene's germline CDR1 is MGHDK and CDR2 SYGVNS. Unmatched junction bases numbered 8, after V lost 6 bases and J lost 0 bases. The CDR3 extends over 15 amino acids. CDR3: CASSRQAGSSYEQYF. The CDR3 DNA reads TGTGCCAGCAGCAGGCAAGCGGGGAGCTCCTACGAGCAGTACTTC.

This clonotype was seen a few times. CDR3 bases: TGTGCCATCAGCCAACAGAGCTATAGCAATCAGCCCCAGCATTTT. This translates into CAISQQSYSNQPQHF. The rearrangement joins TRBV10-3 to TRBJ1-5; no clear D. The V and J ends lost 6 bases and 0 bases respectively, with 12 bases between them. This CDR3 contains 15 residues. CDR1 and CDR2 (germline): ENHRY, SYGVKD.